This T cell receptor (beta chain) was sequenced for a study of T-cell reconstitution after alpha-beta-depleted transplantation in children. The CDR3 extends over 13 amino acids. For this clonotype: Sequence at one end of the junction differs from germline and may be a read error.

Preparation of the TCRbeta library was carried out with unique molecular identifiers. TCRdb re-called the PCR reads through MiXCR, storing one row per CDR3 protein. The sample lists around 180,000 distinct CDR3 sequences; over 8.5% were seen once. This TCR was sampled from a boy aged 2-9 years with acute myeloid leukemia, due to receive a stem cell transplant. The genes are TRBV12-3 or TRBV12-4 and TRBJ2-6, with D tentatively TRBD1 (6 bases). Source: PBMCs, taken before TCRalphabeta/CD19-depleted stem cell transplant. DNA for the CDR3: TGTGCCAGCAGTTTACCAGGGGCCAACGTCCCGACTTTC. Encoded protein: CASSLPGANVPTF.